Included here is one T cell receptor (beta chain) sequence, with context. Its antigen is undetermined. It may be a read error: a sequence one base away is much more abundant. This specimen comes from a study of T cells in Graves' hyperthyroidism and ophthalmopathy. Those patients with uncontrolled infection, other autoimmune disease, pregnancy or lactation were excluded. Germline-derived CDR1 and CDR2 are DFQATT and SNEGSKA (reference sequence). This CDR3 contains 14 residues. General study findings and limits: Most thyroid clonotypes with frequency above 0.001 were detected in blood.

Amplification of TCR beta CDR3 regions used RNA as the template. Researchers ran a first-round RT-PCR on the TCR CDR3 using the HTBI primer set. MiXCR, applied by TCRdb to the multiplex PCR reads, yields one record per CDR3 protein. This sample yields about 130,000 distinct CDR3 sequences, of which approximately 24% are seen a single time; over 60% belongs to the top ten. The receptor was derived from a woman between 45 and 65 years old with Graves' hyperthyroidism that later progressed to Graves' ophthalmopathy. Sequenced material: blood. The chain links TRBV20-1 to TRBJ1-4; perhaps TRBD1 as D (6 bases). CDR3 nucleotide sequence: TGCAGTGCTCTCAGTGGGGGGGGCAATGGAAAACTGTTTTTT. It encodes CSALSGGGNGKLFF.